This T cell receptor beta chain stems from a study of blood T cell repertoires in COVID-19. Study-level background: The United States, Italy and Spain provided the acute and convalescent COVID-19 samples. Sample material is recorded as cDNA or gDNA derived from T cells, B-cell-depleted T cells, or PBMCs.

In the authors' workflow: Amplified reference gene primers provided the basis for estimating nucleated cell counts. The assay was immunoSEQ multiplex PCR, and TCRdb's table has in-frame clones only and misses some. D and trimming come from the DNA, and the V and J calls and clone size come from that table. The sample yields 200,000 to 300,000 clones, about 91% seen once. Recruitment covered 20 to 25 US areas and drew participants whose ages spanned roughly 18 to 95 years. The CDR3 loop spans 16 amino acids. CDR1 and CDR2 (germline): MGHRA, YSYEKL. V shed 0 bases and J 5 bases; nucleotides not matched to a gene: 9.

The origin of this receptor is a middle-aged woman with acute COVID-19. Sequencing was carried out using PBMCs or T cells enriched from blood (not recorded which). The gene calls are TRBV4-1 and TRBJ1-2; 7 nucleotides match TRBD1. The CDR3 sequence: CASSQDLAGGNYGYTF. The CDR3 nucleotides are TGCGCCAGCAGCCAAGATCTGGCAGGGGGGAATTATGGCTACACCTTC.